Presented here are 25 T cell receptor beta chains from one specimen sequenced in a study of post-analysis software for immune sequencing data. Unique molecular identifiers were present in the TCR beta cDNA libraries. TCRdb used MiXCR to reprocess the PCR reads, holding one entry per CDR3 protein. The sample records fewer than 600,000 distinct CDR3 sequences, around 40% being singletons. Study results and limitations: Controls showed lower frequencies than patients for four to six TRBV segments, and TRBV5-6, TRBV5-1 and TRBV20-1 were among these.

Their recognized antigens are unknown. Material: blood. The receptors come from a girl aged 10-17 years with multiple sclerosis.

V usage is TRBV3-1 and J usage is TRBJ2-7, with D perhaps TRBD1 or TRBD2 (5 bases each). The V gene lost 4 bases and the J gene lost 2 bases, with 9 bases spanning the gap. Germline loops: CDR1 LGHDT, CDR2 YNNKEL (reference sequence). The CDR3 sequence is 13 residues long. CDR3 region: CASSPGAAYEQYF. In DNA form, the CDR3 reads TGTGCCAGCAGCCCCGGGGCAGCCTACGAGCAGTACTTC.

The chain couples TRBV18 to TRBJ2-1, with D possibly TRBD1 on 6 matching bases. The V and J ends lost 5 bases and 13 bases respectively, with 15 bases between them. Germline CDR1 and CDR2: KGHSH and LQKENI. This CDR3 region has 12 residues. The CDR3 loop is CASSDGQLTQFF. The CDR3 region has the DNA TGTGCCAGCTCAGATGGACAGCTAACTCAGTTCTTC.

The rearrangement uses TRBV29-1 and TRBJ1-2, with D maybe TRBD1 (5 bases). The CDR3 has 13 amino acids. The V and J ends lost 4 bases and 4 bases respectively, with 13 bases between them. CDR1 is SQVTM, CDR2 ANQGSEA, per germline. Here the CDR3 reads CSVGTGLGYGYTF. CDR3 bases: TGCAGCGTTGGTACAGGCCTTGGCTATGGCTACACCTTC.

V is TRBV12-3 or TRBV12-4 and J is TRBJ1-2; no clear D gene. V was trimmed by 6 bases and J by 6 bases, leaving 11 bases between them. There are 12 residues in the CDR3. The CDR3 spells CASRGRGNGYTF. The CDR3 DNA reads TGTGCCAGCAGAGGTCGAGGGAATGGCTACACCTTC.

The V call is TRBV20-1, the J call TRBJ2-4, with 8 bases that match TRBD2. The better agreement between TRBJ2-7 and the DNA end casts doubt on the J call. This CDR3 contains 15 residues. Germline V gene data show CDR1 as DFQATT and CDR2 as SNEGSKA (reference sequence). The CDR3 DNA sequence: TGCAGTGCTAGAGATGCCCAGCGGGAGCCTCGCGAGCAGTACTTC. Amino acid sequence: CSARDAQREPREQYF.

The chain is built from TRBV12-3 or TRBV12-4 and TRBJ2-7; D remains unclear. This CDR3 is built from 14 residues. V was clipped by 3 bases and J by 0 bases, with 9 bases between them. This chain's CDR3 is CASSFERSSYEQYF. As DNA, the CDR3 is TGTGCCAGCAGTTTTGAGAGGAGCTCCTACGAGCAGTACTTC.

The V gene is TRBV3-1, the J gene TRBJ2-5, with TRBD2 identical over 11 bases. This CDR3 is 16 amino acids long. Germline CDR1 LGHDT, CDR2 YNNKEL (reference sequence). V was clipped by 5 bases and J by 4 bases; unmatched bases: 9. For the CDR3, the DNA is TGTGCCAGCAGCGAAATTACTAGCGGGAGACGAGAGACCCAGTACTTC. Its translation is CASSEITSGRRETQYF.

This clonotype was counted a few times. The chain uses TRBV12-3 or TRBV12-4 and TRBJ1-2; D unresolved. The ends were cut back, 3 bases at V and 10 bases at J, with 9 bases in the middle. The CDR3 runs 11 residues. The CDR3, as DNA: TGTGCCAGCAGTTTTCGCGGGAACTACACCTTC. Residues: CASSFRGNYTF.

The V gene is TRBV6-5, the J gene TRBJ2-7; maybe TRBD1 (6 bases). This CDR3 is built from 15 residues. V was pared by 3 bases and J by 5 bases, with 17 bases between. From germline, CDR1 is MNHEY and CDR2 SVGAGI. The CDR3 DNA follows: TGTGCCAGCAGTTATGGAAACAGGGAAACAGACGAGCAGTACTTC. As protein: CASSYGNRETDEQYF.

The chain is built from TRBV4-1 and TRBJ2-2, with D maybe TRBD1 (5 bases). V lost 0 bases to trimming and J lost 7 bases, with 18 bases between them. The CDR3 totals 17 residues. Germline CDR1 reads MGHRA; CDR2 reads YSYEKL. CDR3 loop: CASSQDYLGREIGELFF. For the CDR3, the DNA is TGCGCCAGCAGCCAAGACTACCTGGGGCGTGAGATCGGGGAGCTGTTTTTT.

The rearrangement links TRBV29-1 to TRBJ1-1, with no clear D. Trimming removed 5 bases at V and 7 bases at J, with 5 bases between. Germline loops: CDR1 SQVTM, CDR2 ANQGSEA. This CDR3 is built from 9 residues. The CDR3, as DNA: TGCAGCGTTCAAGGTGAAGCTTTCTTT. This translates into CSVQGEAFF.

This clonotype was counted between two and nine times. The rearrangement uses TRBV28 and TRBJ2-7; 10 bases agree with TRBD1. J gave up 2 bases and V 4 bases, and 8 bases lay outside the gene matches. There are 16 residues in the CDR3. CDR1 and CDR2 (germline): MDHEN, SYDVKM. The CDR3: CASSSAGGTGAYEQYF. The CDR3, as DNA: TGTGCCAGCAGTTCCGCCGGGGGGACAGGGGCCTACGAGCAGTACTTC.

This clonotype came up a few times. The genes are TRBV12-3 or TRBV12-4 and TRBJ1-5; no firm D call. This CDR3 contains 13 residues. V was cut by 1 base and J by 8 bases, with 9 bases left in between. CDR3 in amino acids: CASSLGSLEPQHF. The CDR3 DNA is TGTGCCAGCAGTTTAGGCAGTCTGGAGCCCCAGCATTTT.

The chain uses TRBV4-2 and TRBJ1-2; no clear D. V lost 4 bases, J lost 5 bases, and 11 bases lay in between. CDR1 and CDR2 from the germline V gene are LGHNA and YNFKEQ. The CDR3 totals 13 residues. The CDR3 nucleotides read TGTGCCAGCAGCCCTGAACTGGGATATGGCTACACCTTC. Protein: CASSPELGYGYTF.

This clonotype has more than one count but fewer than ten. The CDR3 DNA reads as TGTGCCAGCATATTGCGACAGCAAAACTACGAGCAGTACTTC. This encodes CASILRQQNYEQYF. The chain combines TRBV28 with TRBJ2-7; a weak D match, TRBD1 (5 bases). The CDR3 sequence is 14 residues long. CDR1 and CDR2 from the germline V gene are MDHEN and SYDVKM. V was cut by 7 bases and J by 3 bases, with 16 bases left in between.

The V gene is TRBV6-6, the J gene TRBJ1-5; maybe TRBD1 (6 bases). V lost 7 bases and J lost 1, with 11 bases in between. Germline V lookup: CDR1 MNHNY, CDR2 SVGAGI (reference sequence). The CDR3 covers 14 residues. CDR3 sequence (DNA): TGTGCCAGCAACATCGGACAGAGCAATCAGCCCCAGCATTTT. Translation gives CASNIGQSNQPQHF.

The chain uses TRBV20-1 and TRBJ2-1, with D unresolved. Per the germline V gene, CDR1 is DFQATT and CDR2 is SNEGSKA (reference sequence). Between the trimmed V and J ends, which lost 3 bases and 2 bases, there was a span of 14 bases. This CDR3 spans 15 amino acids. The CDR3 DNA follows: TGCAGTGCTAGGGGATTAGTAGAGACCTACAATGAGCAGTTCTTC. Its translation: CSARGLVETYNEQFF.

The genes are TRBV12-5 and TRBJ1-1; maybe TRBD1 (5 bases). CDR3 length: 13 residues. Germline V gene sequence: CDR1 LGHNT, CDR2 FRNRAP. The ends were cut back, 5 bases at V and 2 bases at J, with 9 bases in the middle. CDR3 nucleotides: TGTGCTAGTGGTCCCACAGGAAACACTGAAGCTTTCTTT. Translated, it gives CASGPTGNTEAFF. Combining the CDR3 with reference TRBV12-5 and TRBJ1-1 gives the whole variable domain DARVTQTPRHKVTEMGQEVTMRCQPILGHNTVFWYRQTMMQGLELLAYFRNRAPLDDSGMPKDRFSAEMPDATLATLKIQPSEPRDSAVYFCASGPTGNTEAFFGQGTRLTVV.

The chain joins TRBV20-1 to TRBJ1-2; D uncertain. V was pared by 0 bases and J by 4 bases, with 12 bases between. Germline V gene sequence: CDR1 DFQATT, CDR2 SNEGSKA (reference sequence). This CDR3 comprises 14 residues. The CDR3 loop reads CSARDQARGYGYTF. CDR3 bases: TGCAGTGCTAGAGATCAGGCACGCGGCTATGGCTACACCTTC.

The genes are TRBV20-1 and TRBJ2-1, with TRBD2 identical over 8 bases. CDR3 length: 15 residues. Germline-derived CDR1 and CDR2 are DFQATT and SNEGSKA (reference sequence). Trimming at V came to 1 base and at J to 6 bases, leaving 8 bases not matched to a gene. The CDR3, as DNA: TGCAGTGCTAGAGTAGGGGTAGCGGGACGCAATGAGCAGTTCTTC. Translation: CSARVGVAGRNEQFF.

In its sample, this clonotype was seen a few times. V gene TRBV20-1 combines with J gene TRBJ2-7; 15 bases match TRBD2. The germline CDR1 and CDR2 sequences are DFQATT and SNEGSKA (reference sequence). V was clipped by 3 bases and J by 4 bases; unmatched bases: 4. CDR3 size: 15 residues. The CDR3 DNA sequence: TGCAGTGCTAGGATTGGACTAGCGGGAGGGTACGAGCAGTACTTC. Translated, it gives CSARIGLAGGYEQYF.

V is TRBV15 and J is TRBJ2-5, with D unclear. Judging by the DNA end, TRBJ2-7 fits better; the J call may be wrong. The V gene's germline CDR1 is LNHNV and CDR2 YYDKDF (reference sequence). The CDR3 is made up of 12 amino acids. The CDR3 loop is CATSRGPLEQYF. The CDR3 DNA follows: TGTGCCACCAGCAGAGGCCCCCTCGAGCAGTACTTC.

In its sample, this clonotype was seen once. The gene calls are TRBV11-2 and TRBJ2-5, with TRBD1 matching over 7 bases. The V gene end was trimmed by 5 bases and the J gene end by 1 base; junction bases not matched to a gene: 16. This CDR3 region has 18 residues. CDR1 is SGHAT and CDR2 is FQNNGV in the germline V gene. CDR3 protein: CASSPEEDVQGSQETQYF. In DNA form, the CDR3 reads TGTGCCAGCAGCCCAGAAGAAGACGTACAGGGGTCCCAAGAGACCCAGTACTTC.

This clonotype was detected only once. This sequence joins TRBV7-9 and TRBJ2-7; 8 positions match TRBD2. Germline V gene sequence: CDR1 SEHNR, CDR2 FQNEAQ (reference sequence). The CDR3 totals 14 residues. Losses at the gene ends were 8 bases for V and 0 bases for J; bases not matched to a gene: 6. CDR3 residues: CASAGGRTSYEQYF. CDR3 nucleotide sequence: TGTGCCAGCGCAGGCGGGAGGACCTCCTACGAGCAGTACTTC. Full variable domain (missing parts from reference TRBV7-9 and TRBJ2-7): DTGVSQNPRHKITKRGQNVTFRCDPISEHNRLYWYRQTLGQGPEFLTYFQNEAQLEKSRLLSDRFSAERPKGSFSTLEIQRTEQGDSAMYLCASAGGRTSYEQYFGPGTRLTVT.

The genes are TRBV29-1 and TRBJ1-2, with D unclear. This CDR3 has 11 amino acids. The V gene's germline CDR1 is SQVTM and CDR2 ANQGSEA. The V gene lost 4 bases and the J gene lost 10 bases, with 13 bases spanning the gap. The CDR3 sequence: CSVVGLGDYTF. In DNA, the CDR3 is TGCAGCGTTGTTGGGCTCGGTGACTACACCTTC.